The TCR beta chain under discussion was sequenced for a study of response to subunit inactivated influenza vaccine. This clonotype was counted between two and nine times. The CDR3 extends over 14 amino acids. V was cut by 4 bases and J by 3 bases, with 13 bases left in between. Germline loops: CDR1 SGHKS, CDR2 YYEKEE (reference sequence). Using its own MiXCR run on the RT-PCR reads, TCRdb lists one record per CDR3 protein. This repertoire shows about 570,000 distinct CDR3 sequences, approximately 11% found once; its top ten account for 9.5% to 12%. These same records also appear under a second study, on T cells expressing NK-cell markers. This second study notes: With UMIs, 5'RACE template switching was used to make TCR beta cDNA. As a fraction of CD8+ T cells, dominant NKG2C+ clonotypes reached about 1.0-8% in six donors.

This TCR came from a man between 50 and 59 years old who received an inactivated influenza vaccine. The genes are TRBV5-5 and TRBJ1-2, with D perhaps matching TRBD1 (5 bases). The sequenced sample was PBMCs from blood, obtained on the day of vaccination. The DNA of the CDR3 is TGTGCCAGCAGCAGCGCCGGGGGACACTATGGCTACACCTTC. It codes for CASSSAGGHYGYTF.